This passage covers 18 T cell receptor beta chains from one sample sequenced in a study of blood T cell repertoires in COVID-19 (dated by TCRdb to 2018 to 2021). The library was made by the immunoSEQ multiplex PCR assay. TCRdb carries this immuneACCESS record with in-frame sequences only. Its versions omit some clonotypes, under half of them owing to an unresolved V gene in the studies checked, with the rest unexplained. The sample has fewer than 120,000 clones on record, over 60% of them singletons. The ten biggest clones cover 15% to 20% of the sample. The sequenced sample consisted of peripheral blood. These receptors originate from a woman of 80 years or more with active or convalescent COVID-19.

The chain recombines TRBV5-1 with TRBJ2-1; TRBD2 matches at 11 bases. V lost 4 bases and J lost 4; bases outside the gene matches: 7. This CDR3 has 16 residues. The germline V gene encodes CDR1 SGHRS and CDR2 YFSETQ. The CDR3 bases are TGCGCCAGCAGCGACCGACGGACTAGCGGGTACAATGAGCAGTTCTTC. This encodes CASSDRRTSGYNEQFF.

The J gene is TRBJ2-3, the V gene TRBV5-1; no definite D call. The CDR3 length is 17 residues. Per germline, CDR1 SGHRS and CDR2 YFSETQ. V lost 0 bases and J 2 bases, leaving 16 bases between the germline ends. CDR3 sequence (DNA): TGCGCCAGCAGCTTGGCTCGCCAAGCCCTTTTCACAGATACGCAGTATTTT. Translating gives CASSLARQALFTDTQYF.

This clone was recorded a few times. The V and J genes are TRBV9 and TRBJ2-7, with D perhaps TRBD2 (6 bases). With 0 bases removed from V and 2 bases from J, the gap between germline ends came to 9 bases. Germline values: CDR1 SGDLS, CDR2 YYNGEE. This CDR3 contains 14 residues. The CDR3 nucleotides read TGTGCCAGCAGCGTAGATCCGGGAGCCTACGAGCAGTACTTC. As protein: CASSVDPGAYEQYF.

J is TRBJ1-6 and V is TRBV9; 10 bases are shared with TRBD1. Unmatched junction bases numbered 3, after V lost 3 bases and J lost 3 bases. Per germline, CDR1 SGDLS and CDR2 YYNGEE. The CDR3 length is 16 residues. The CDR3 region is CASSETGGDYNSPLHF. In DNA form, the CDR3 reads TGTGCCAGCAGCGAGACAGGGGGCGACTATAATTCACCCCTCCACTTT.

This clone showed up just once. The chain combines TRBV7-9 with TRBJ1-4, with 10 bases matching TRBD1. After removal of 8 bases from V and 7 bases from J, the junction contained 10 bases not matched to a gene. CDR3 length equals 15 residues. CDR1 is SEHNR, CDR2 FQNEAQ, per germline (reference sequence). CDR3 in amino acids: CASQRGTGVGEKLFF. Written as DNA, the CDR3 is TGTGCCAGCCAGAGGGGGACAGGGGTGGGTGAAAAACTGTTTTTT.

The chain joins TRBV6-6 to TRBJ2-5; TRBD2 matches at 12 bases. J was trimmed by 5 bases and V by 7 bases; bases with no gene match: 11. The germline V gene encodes CDR1 MNHNY and CDR2 SVGAGI (reference sequence). The CDR3 sequence is 16 residues long. The CDR3 sequence is CASIKRLAGEFETQYF. CDR3 nucleotide sequence: TGTGCCAGCATCAAGAGACTAGCGGGAGAGTTTGAGACCCAGTACTTC.

The rearrangement links TRBV4-2 to TRBJ2-7; 8 bases map to TRBD2. The CDR3 totals 14 residues. The germline V gene has CDR1 LGHNA and CDR2 YNFKEQ. Trimming removed 5 bases from V and 3 bases from J; junction bases left unmatched: 6. CDR3 sequence: CASSGSGESYEQYF. CDR3 DNA sequence: TGTGCCAGCAGCGGTAGCGGGGAGAGCTACGAGCAGTACTTC.

The CDR3 region is CASSPFSPLADSSYNEQFF. The CDR3 DNA reads TGTGCCAGCTCACCTTTTTCTCCCCTTGCGGACAGCTCCTACAATGAGCAGTTCTTC. The chain combines TRBV18 with TRBJ2-1; perhaps TRBD1 as D (6 bases). Germline V lookup: CDR1 KGHSH, CDR2 LQKENI. The CDR3 is 19 amino acids. The germline V and J ends were trimmed by 3 bases and 0 bases, with 21 bases remaining between them.

This chain joins TRBV7-2 and TRBJ1-2; D unresolved. Germline CDR1 is SGHTA and CDR2 is FQGNSA. The V end lost 2 bases, the J end lost 2 bases, and 6 bases lay between the germline ends. The CDR3 length is 13 residues. CDR3 nucleotides: TGTGCCAGCAGCTTACAGCGGAACTATGGCTACACCTTC. Its translation: CASSLQRNYGYTF. Drawing the rest from reference TRBV7-2 and TRBJ1-2, the complete variable domain is GAGVSQSPSNKVTEKGKDVELRCDPISGHTALYWYRQSLGQGLEFLIYFQGNSAPDKSGLPSDRFSAERTGGSVSTLTIQRTQQEDSAVYLCASSLQRNYGYTFGSGTRLTVV.

A single count supports this clone. This rearrangement joins TRBV11-2 to TRBJ2-3; TRBD2 matches at 7 bases. V was clipped by 3 bases and J by 8 bases; unmatched bases: 11. The V gene's germline CDR1 is SGHAT and CDR2 FQNNGV. The CDR3 has 15 residues. Here the CDR3 reads CASSFTGTISGTQYF. The DNA of the CDR3 is TGTGCCAGCAGCTTCACCGGGACTATCTCTGGTACGCAGTATTTT.

This chain links TRBV4-2 with TRBJ2-7; D is unresolved. Deletions cut 0 bases from V and 2 bases from J, with 14 bases between. The CDR3 contains 16 residues. From germline, CDR1 is LGHNA and CDR2 YNFKEQ. CDR3 coding DNA: TGTGCCAGCAGCCAAGATCGCAGTCAGGCAGCCTACGAGCAGTACTTC. Protein product: CASSQDRSQAAYEQYF.

This clone turned up a few times. J is TRBJ2-1 and V is TRBV4-1, with 11 bases aligning to TRBD2. Germline trimming cut 4 bases from V and 2 bases from J; bases unmatched to any gene: 4. This CDR3 region has 16 residues. Germline V gene data show CDR1 as MGHRA and CDR2 as YSYEKL. CDR3 residues: CASSRKTSGTYNEQFF. The CDR3 DNA reads TGCGCCAGCAGCCGAAAGACTAGCGGGACCTACAATGAGCAGTTCTTC.

The V and J genes are TRBV5-1 and TRBJ1-3; a possible D gene is TRBD1 (5 bases). This CDR3 spans 16 amino acids. V was trimmed by 4 bases and J by 0 bases, leaving 14 bases between them. Per germline, CDR1 SGHRS and CDR2 YFSETQ. As DNA, the CDR3 is TGCGCCAGCAGCCCCCCGGGACTGGCCTCTGGAAACACCATATATTTT. It codes for CASSPPGLASGNTIYF.

The chain has TRBV29-1 and TRBJ2-3; maybe TRBD2 (6 bases). Between the trimmed V and J ends, which lost 1 base and 2 bases, there was a span of 13 bases. The CDR3 length is 15 residues. Per the germline V gene, CDR1 is SQVTM and CDR2 is ANQGSEA. This CDR3 reads CSVEGGAGITDTQYF. CDR3 in DNA: TGCAGCGTTGAAGGTGGGGCGGGGATCACAGATACGCAGTATTTT.

The genes are TRBV29-1 and TRBJ1-2, with D unclear. This CDR3 is built from 11 residues. Germline CDR1 is SQVTM and CDR2 is ANQGSEA. V was pared by 2 bases and J by 2 bases, with 3 bases between. CDR3 amino acids: CSVEQNYGYTF. The CDR3 DNA sequence: TGCAGCGTTGAACAGAACTATGGCTACACCTTC.

This rearrangement joins TRBV28 to TRBJ2-7; TRBD1 matches 10 bases. CDR3 length: 14 residues. V trimming: 5 bases; J trimming: 5 bases; junction bases outside the gene matches: 6. Looked up from germline, CDR1 is MDHEN and CDR2 is SYDVKM. As DNA, the CDR3 is TGTGCCAGCAGTCGACGACAGGGGGCCGACGAGCAGTACTTC. Amino acids: CASSRRQGADEQYF.

CDR3 amino acids: CASSLGDWGVETQYF. DNA of the CDR3: TGCGCCAGCAGCTTGGGAGACTGGGGGGTGGAGACCCAGTACTTC. The chain combines TRBV5-1 with TRBJ2-5; D is perhaps TRBD2 (6 bases). Germline loops: CDR1 SGHRS, CDR2 YFSETQ. The CDR3 is 15 amino acids. V dropped 0 bases and J dropped 5 bases, with 14 bases sitting between them.

The chain couples TRBV7-9 to TRBJ2-1; TRBD2 aligns across 7 bases. Germline CDR1 SEHNR, CDR2 FQNEAQ (reference sequence). This CDR3 region has 15 residues. The V segment lost 4 bases and the J segment 10 bases; nucleotides outside the gene matches: 13. Here the CDR3 reads CASSYSGLPLSEQFF. CDR3 DNA sequence: TGTGCCAGCAGCTACTCGGGACTACCTCTCTCCGAGCAGTTCTTC.